This T cell receptor (beta chain) was captured by sequencing in a study of T-cell reconstitution after alpha-beta-depleted transplantation in children. Study-wide points: Several hundred expanded graft clones reportedly supplied alpha-beta T cells about two months after transplant. T cells produced anew were the main source of T-cell counts and diversity one year after transplant.

Concerning this clonotype itself: The antigen is not known.

CDR3 length equals 15 residues. The V end was cut by 4 bases, the J end by 4 bases, with 12 bases between. The germline gives CDR1 KGHDR, CDR2 SFDVKD. The TCRbeta library incorporated unique molecular identifiers. A single record per CDR3 protein comes from TCRdb applying MiXCR to the PCR reads. This table has about a million distinct CDR3 sequences, under 30% appearing once. The receptor comes from a boy under three years old who had a stem cell transplant for SCID, so the T cells may come from the graft donor. The V gene is TRBV24-1, the J gene TRBJ2-2; tentatively, D is TRBD1 (5 bases). Sequencing was performed on PBMCs, mostly from graft donor cells, taken 360 days after TCRalphabeta/CD19-depleted stem cell transplant. CDR3 sequence reads: CATSEPDSSTGELFF. The CDR3 nucleotides are TGTGCCACCAGTGAACCTGACAGTTCCACCGGGGAGCTGTTTTTT.